Listed below are T cell receptor beta chains from one sample, sequenced in a study of T cell responses to AZD1222 COVID-19 vaccine. Clones were sequenced by immunoSEQ multiplex PCR, and TCRdb holds only the in-frame ones, with some missing. The table lists around 86,000 clones, around 89% of them singletons, with roughly 9.1% in the top ten. Specimen: peripheral blood, collected on day 0 of AZD1222 vaccination. Receptor source: an adult in good health. Both conserved end residues are part of each CDR3. Fields, in order: clone size, J gene, D gene, V gene, CDR3 protein, CDR3 DNA. A D gene is named only where the DNA matches it firmly. The listing skips clone size in some rows; elsewhere it reads once, few, many or a size class.

clone_size: NA; j_call: TRBJ2-1; d_call: NA; v_call: TRBV18; cdr3_aa: CASSSHNEQFF; cdr3_nt: TGTGCCAGCTCCTCCCACAATGAGCAGTTCTTC
clone_size: NA; j_call: TRBJ1-1; d_call: NA; v_call: TRBV6-1; cdr3_aa: CASSEGGGNTEAFF; cdr3_nt: TGTGCCAGCAGTGAAGGGGGGGGGAACACTGAAGCTTTCTTT
clone_size: NA; j_call: TRBJ1-2; d_call: NA; v_call: TRBV14; cdr3_aa: CASSRPGHNYGYTF; cdr3_nt: TGTGCCAGCAGCCGACCGGGACACAACTATGGCTACACCTTC
clone_size: NA; j_call: TRBJ1-3; d_call: NA; v_call: TRBV3-1/TRBV3-2; cdr3_aa: CASSQVGNTIYF; cdr3_nt: TGTGCCAGCAGCCAAGTCGGAAACACCATATATTTT
clone_size: NA; j_call: TRBJ2-5; d_call: NA; v_call: TRBV19; cdr3_aa: CASSRSQETQYF; cdr3_nt: TGTGCCAGTAGTCGCTCCCAAGAGACCCAGTACTTC
clone_size: once; j_call: TRBJ1-5; d_call: NA; v_call: TRBV27; cdr3_aa: CASSLGASSNQPQHF; cdr3_nt: TGTGCCAGCAGTCTGGGGGCAAGTAGCAATCAGCCCCAGCATTTT
clone_size: few; j_call: TRBJ1-2; d_call: NA; v_call: TRBV27; cdr3_aa: CASSQGKSGYTF; cdr3_nt: TGTGCCAGCAGCCAGGGGAAGTCAGGCTACACCTTC
clone_size: NA; j_call: TRBJ1-4; d_call: NA; v_call: TRBV5-6; cdr3_aa: CASSLATATREKLFF; cdr3_nt: TGTGCCAGCAGCTTGGCGACAGCGACTCGCGAAAAACTGTTTTTT
clone_size: NA; j_call: TRBJ1-1; d_call: TRBD1; v_call: TRBV12-3/TRBV12-4; cdr3_aa: CASRTGTGGGGSF; cdr3_nt: TGTGCCAGCAGGACCGGGACAGGGGGAGGGGGATCCTTT
clone_size: NA; j_call: TRBJ2-6; d_call: NA; v_call: TRBV7-9; cdr3_aa: CASSARPPGANVLTF; cdr3_nt: TGTGCCAGCAGCGCAAGGCCCCCTGGGGCCAACGTCCTGACTTTC
clone_size: NA; j_call: TRBJ1-1; d_call: NA; v_call: TRBV6-5; cdr3_aa: CASRTGNTEAFF; cdr3_nt: TGTGCCAGCAGAACAGGGAACACTGAAGCTTTCTTT
clone_size: NA; j_call: TRBJ2-7; d_call: TRBD1; v_call: TRBV7-2; cdr3_aa: CASSREGQGVGEQYF; cdr3_nt: TGTGCCAGCAGCAGAGAGGGACAGGGTGTGGGCGAGCAGTACTTC
clone_size: once; j_call: TRBJ1-2; d_call: TRBD1; v_call: TRBV6-5; cdr3_aa: CASRGGPGGYTF; cdr3_nt: TGTGCCAGCAGAGGGGGCCCTGGGGGCTACACCTTC
clone_size: NA; j_call: TRBJ2-6; d_call: NA; v_call: TRBV7-2; cdr3_aa: CASSLGSSGANVLTF; cdr3_nt: TGTGCCAGCAGCTTAGGGAGCTCTGGGGCCAACGTCCTGACTTTC
clone_size: NA; j_call: TRBJ1-5; d_call: NA; v_call: TRBV7-2; cdr3_aa: CAGGGNQPQHF; cdr3_nt: TGTGCCGGCGGAGGCAATCAGCCCCAGCATTTT
clone_size: NA; j_call: TRBJ2-3; d_call: NA; v_call: TRBV5-4; cdr3_aa: CASSLAGGRTDTQYF; cdr3_nt: TGTGCCAGCAGCTTGGCCGGGGGCAGGACAGATACGCAGTATTTT
clone_size: NA; j_call: TRBJ1-2; d_call: NA; v_call: TRBV7-9; cdr3_aa: CASSYEQGWDGYTF; cdr3_nt: TGTGCCAGCAGCTACGAACAGGGTTGGGATGGCTACACCTTC
clone_size: NA; j_call: TRBJ1-1; d_call: NA; v_call: TRBV7-2; cdr3_aa: CASSLRDPGTSSEAFF; cdr3_nt: TGTGCCAGCAGCCTAAGGGACCCAGGGACCTCGTCTGAAGCTTTCTTT
clone_size: NA; j_call: TRBJ1-2; d_call: NA; v_call: TRBV6-2/TRBV6-3; cdr3_aa: CASSYGSSQGLGYTF; cdr3_nt: TGTGCCAGCAGTTACGGGTCATCACAGGGACTTGGCTACACCTTC
clone_size: NA; j_call: TRBJ1-2; d_call: NA; v_call: TRBV12-3/TRBV12-4; cdr3_aa: CASRRQANYGYTF; cdr3_nt: TGTGCCAGCAGACGACAGGCTAACTATGGCTACACCTTC
clone_size: NA; j_call: TRBJ1-6; d_call: NA; v_call: TRBV5-1; cdr3_aa: CASSSNLGGIYNSPLHF; cdr3_nt: TGCGCCAGCAGCTCCAACCTTGGGGGGATCTATAATTCACCCCTCCACTTT
clone_size: NA; j_call: TRBJ1-5; d_call: TRBD1; v_call: TRBV18; cdr3_aa: CASSLRTGSGNQPQHF; cdr3_nt: TGTGCCAGCTCACTTCGGACAGGGTCGGGGAATCAGCCCCAGCATTTT
clone_size: NA; j_call: TRBJ1-1; d_call: NA; v_call: TRBV7-9; cdr3_aa: CASSLLGDAEAFF; cdr3_nt: TGTGCCAGCAGCTTACTAGGGGATGCTGAAGCTTTCTTT
clone_size: NA; j_call: TRBJ1-6; d_call: NA; v_call: TRBV2; cdr3_aa: CASKAETVRNSPLHF; cdr3_nt: TGTGCCAGCAAGGCCGAGACAGTGAGGAATTCACCCCTCCACTTT
clone_size: NA; j_call: TRBJ2-7; d_call: NA; v_call: TRBV27; cdr3_aa: CASSLGAAGNEQYF; cdr3_nt: TGTGCCAGCAGTTTAGGAGCCGCAGGCAACGAGCAGTACTTC
clone_size: NA; j_call: TRBJ2-7; d_call: NA; v_call: TRBV12-2; cdr3_aa: CASRLEGVQSSYEQYF; cdr3_nt: TGTGCAAGTCGCTTAGAAGGTGTCCAGAGCTCCTACGAGCAGTACTTC
clone_size: NA; j_call: TRBJ1-1; d_call: NA; v_call: TRBV6-8; cdr3_aa: CASSYPRGIGGQEAFF; cdr3_nt: TGTGCCAGCAGTTACCCTAGGGGGATTGGGGGACAAGAAGCTTTCTTT
clone_size: NA; j_call: TRBJ2-1; d_call: NA; v_call: TRBV9; cdr3_aa: CASSVDSGSYNEQFF; cdr3_nt: TGTGCCAGCAGCGTTGACTCCGGGTCCTACAATGAGCAGTTCTTC
clone_size: NA; j_call: TRBJ1-6; d_call: TRBD1; v_call: TRBV27; cdr3_aa: CASSPGTGGSPLHF; cdr3_nt: TGTGCCAGCAGTCCCGGGACAGGGGGTTCACCCCTCCACTTT
clone_size: NA; j_call: TRBJ2-1; d_call: TRBD2; v_call: TRBV11-2; cdr3_aa: CASSLAGGAYNEQFF; cdr3_nt: TGTGCCAGCAGCTTAGCGGGGGGGGCGTACAATGAGCAGTTCTTC
clone_size: NA; j_call: TRBJ1-4; d_call: NA; v_call: TRBV21-1; cdr3_aa: CASSPIEGSEANEKLFF; cdr3_nt: TGTGCCAGCAGCCCCATCGAGGGGTCTGAGGCTAATGAAAAACTGTTTTTT
clone_size: few; j_call: TRBJ2-2; d_call: NA; v_call: TRBV5-1; cdr3_aa: CASSLPAGATGELFF; cdr3_nt: TGCGCCAGCAGCTTGCCGGCGGGGGCAACCGGGGAGCTGTTTTTT
clone_size: NA; j_call: TRBJ2-7; d_call: NA; v_call: TRBV4-2; cdr3_aa: CASSPGTDYEQYF; cdr3_nt: TGTGCCAGCAGCCCCGGGACGGACTACGAGCAGTACTTC
clone_size: once; j_call: TRBJ2-3; d_call: NA; v_call: TRBV18; cdr3_aa: CASSPPTGPSGDTQYF; cdr3_nt: TGTGCCAGCTCACCTCCGACAGGACCTTCTGGAGATACGCAGTATTTT
clone_size: NA; j_call: TRBJ2-7; d_call: NA; v_call: TRBV6-2/TRBV6-3; cdr3_aa: CASSYTRRLRADEQYF; cdr3_nt: TGTGCCAGCAGTTACACCCGTCGGCTAAGGGCTGACGAGCAGTACTTC
clone_size: NA; j_call: TRBJ1-3; d_call: NA; v_call: TRBV5-4; cdr3_aa: CASSSQGFPISGNTIYF; cdr3_nt: TGTGCCAGCAGCTCCCAGGGATTCCCGATCTCTGGAAACACCATATATTTT
clone_size: NA; j_call: TRBJ2-1; d_call: NA; v_call: TRBV18; cdr3_aa: CASLGIMGNEQFF; cdr3_nt: TGTGCCAGCCTCGGGATTATGGGCAATGAGCAGTTCTTC